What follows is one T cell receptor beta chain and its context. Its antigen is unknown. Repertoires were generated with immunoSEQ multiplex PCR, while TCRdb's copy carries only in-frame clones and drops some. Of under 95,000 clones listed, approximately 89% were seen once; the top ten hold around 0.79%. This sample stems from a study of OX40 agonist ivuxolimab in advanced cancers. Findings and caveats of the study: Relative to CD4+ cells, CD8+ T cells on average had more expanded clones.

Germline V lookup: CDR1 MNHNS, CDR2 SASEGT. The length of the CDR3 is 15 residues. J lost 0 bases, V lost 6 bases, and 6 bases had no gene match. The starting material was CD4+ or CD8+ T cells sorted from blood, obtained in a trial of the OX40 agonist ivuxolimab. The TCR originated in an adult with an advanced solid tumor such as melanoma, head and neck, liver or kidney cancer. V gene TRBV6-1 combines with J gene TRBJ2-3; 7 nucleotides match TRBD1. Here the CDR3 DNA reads TGTGCCAGCAGAGATTCAGGGGGAAGCACAGATACGCAGTATTTT. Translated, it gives CASRDSGGSTDTQYF.